The source of this TCR beta chain is a study of blood T cell repertoires in COVID-19. About the research overall: COVID-19 samples, acute and convalescent, were from the United States, Italy and Spain. From T cells, B-cell-depleted T cells, or PBMCs came the material, which was cDNA or gDNA.

Source study methods: By means of reference gene primer amplification, nucleated cell counts were estimated. Method: immunoSEQ multiplex PCR; TCRdb's copy keeps in-frame clones and lacks some. The V and J calls and clone size come from that table; D and trimming were worked out from the DNA. This table has some 120,000 clones, about 88% appearing once. The CDR3 is 13 residues long. The germline V and J ends were trimmed by 1 base and 5 bases, with 8 bases remaining between them. Looked up from germline, CDR1 is LGHDT and CDR2 is YNNKEL (reference sequence). This TCR was sampled from a human donor in a cohort sampled during active COVID-19. This chain links TRBV3-1 (or the pseudogene TRBV3-2) with TRBJ1-1; D possibly corresponds to TRBD1 (5 bases). Sequences were obtained from peripheral blood. The CDR3 DNA reads TGTGCCAGCAGCCAAGTAGGGGTTACTGAAGCTTTCTTT. Translated: CASSQVGVTEAFF.